This T cell receptor beta chain was retrieved from a study of cytomegalovirus exposure and HLA in healthy donors (dated by TCRdb to the late 2010s). Study-level background: In an earlier analysis of under 750 of the donors, roughly 300 Gb of sequence data and roughly 100 million unique TCR beta sequences from about 179 million T cells were reported. About 330 gigabases of sequencing data and 70 million to 100 million unique TCR sequences made up an early release that covered roughly 670 HLA-typed donors. Of the 350 to 450 genotyped donors, approximately 80% were placed in the genetic ancestry cluster associated with self-reported Caucasian donors. The study was designed to test whether signatures of past pathogen exposure could be identified by cataloging public T cell receptors. The T cell repertoires of 666 subjects were profiled by immunosequencing and related to cytomegalovirus serostatus. Along with the approximately 700-subject first cohort, a separate validation cohort of some 130 different subjects was used. High-throughput TCR immunosequencing, statistical association of individual TCRs with disease status, and machine learning were combined to predict cytomegalovirus infection status. A later analysis re-examined previously published TCR beta repertoires from several hundred donors and added high-resolution HLA genotyping to investigate patterns of TCR occurrence. The later analysis used no new phenotypic data to find candidate immune exposures, relying instead on TCR beta sequences and their occurrence across donors. An earlier analysis of 450 to 750 of the donors used high-throughput TCR beta sequencing to judge whether each TCR beta V gene segment behaved as functional or pseudogenic. Donor age, sex, ethnicity and CMV serostatus were collected together with the repertoire data. Genome-wide SNP genotypes for about 55% of the 666 donors were used in a later genetic analysis, which treated that subset as a discovery cohort. Every discovery cohort repertoire had been produced on one sequencing platform. HLA typing included class I and class II loci at four-digit resolution. Typing coverage varied by locus: roughly 620-640 donors for A, B, C, DRB1 and DQB1; more than 500 for DQA1; over 600 for DPA1; more than 450 for DPB1. About five DR-DQ haplotypes were treated as single units for association and clustering because of strong linkage in the cohort. Among several hundred genotyped donors of the cohort, an average of about 220,000 unique TCR beta nucleotide sequences was sequenced per donor, of which roughly 18% were non-productive.

The protocol used for the library was the immunoSEQ multiplex PCR assay. A mixture of 60 forward primers for TCR Vbeta segments and 13 reverse primers for TCR Jbeta segments was used in the multiplex PCR. The CDR3 region of rearranged TCR beta genes was amplified from genomic DNA by a multiplex PCR assay. Amplified TCR beta libraries were sequenced as 87-base-pair reads on the Illumina HiSeq System. Per the original workflow: In a later analysis, tens of millions of unique TCR beta chains were counted across the approximately 640 repertoires, and roughly 11 million of these chains were shared by at least two donors. A nearest-neighbor algorithm error-corrected the raw reads and collapsed the reads into unique sequences, merging closely related sequences to remove PCR and sequencing errors. To assign V, D and J gene segments, CDR3 sequences were aligned to IMGT reference sequences. Each retained sequence needed at least a six-nucleotide match to both a V gene segment and a J gene segment. A rearrangement was called productive if the CDR3 had no stop codons and remained in frame with V and J, and every other rearrangement was called non-productive. CDR3 was defined according to IMGT convention as the region running from the second conserved V-encoded cysteine to the conserved J-encoded phenylalanine. The earlier analysis of about 590 of the donors excluded sequences that lacked an unambiguous match to a single V gene segment. In an earlier analysis of about 590 of the donors, a V segment was called functional when productive rearrangements were above 56.7%, and segregating when the standard deviation between donors exceeded 5%. A statistical classification framework was developed to diagnose cytomegalovirus status using the catalog of TCR beta chain sequences. V and J gene assignment, in a later analysis, came from comparing TCR nucleotide sequences with IMGT/GENE-DB human TR gene sequences. The TCRdist pipeline was used in a later analysis to assign CDR3 sequences and most-parsimonious VDJ recombination scenarios. In a later analysis, each TCR beta chain was defined by its CDR3 amino acid sequence together with its V-gene family, and reads without a unique V-gene family were excluded. To address suspected cross-contamination and a sequencing artifact, a later analysis removed 450 to 700 highly shared, low-generation-probability nucleotide sequences. For each public chain, a later analysis derived a clonal expansion index from normalized ranks of inferred template counts within each repertoire. In a later analysis, generation probabilities were computed using a VDJ recombination model fitted to out-of-frame rearrangements, and the results were checked against IGoR. Hypergeometric tests were used in a later analysis to score TCR-TCR, TCR-HLA and TCR-CMV co-occurrence, with a repertoire-size bias correction applied to the TCR pairs. False discovery rates were estimated in a later analysis by permuting HLA or CMV assignments 20 times. In a later analysis, co-occurring TCRs were grouped with DBSCAN, and TCRdist sequence similarity was added when clustering was performed within HLA-allele-positive subsets. Repertoires with fewer than 30,000 or more than 120,000 public chains, plus five repertoires with anomalous nucleotide sharing, were excluded from co-occurrence clustering. TCRdb stores this immuneACCESS table with in-frame sequences only. Part of the clones is absent; in the studies checked, under half of the shortfall reflects unresolved V genes, and no reason is known for the rest. The V and J calls and clone size come from that table; D and trimming were worked out from the DNA. This sample comprises about 140,000 clones, 88% of them detected only once. The top ten hold 0.4% to 0.55% of the sample.

Trimming removed 3 bases from V and 5 bases from J; the gene matches leave 11 bases unexplained. CDR1 and CDR2, looked up from the germline V gene (reference sequence), are SEHNR and FQNEAQ. Spanning cysteine to phenylalanine, the CDR3 consists of 17 amino acids. The CDR3 DNA has 51 bases and is translated from base 1. Beyond this particular receptor, the publication reports: A later analysis reported that several top co-occurrence clusters appeared linked to parvovirus B19, influenza, CMV and Epstein-Barr virus. Roughly uniform sequencing depth across donors was assumed in presence/absence analyses, although this assumption may not hold. Because HLA typing was unavailable for some donors at each locus, only the typed subset was used in association tests. According to a later analysis, TCR association rates differed among HLA loci, with DRB1 alleles showing the most associated TCRs and HLA-C alleles showing the fewest. Strong co-occurrence of HLA alleles, especially DR and DQ, made assigning TCR associations to individual alleles difficult. A later analysis found that HLA-associated TCR beta chains were more clonally expanded and had lower generation probabilities than equally common non-associated chains. A further reported finding was that TCR beta sequences accurately predicted the HLA-A and HLA-B alleles for most subjects in the first cohort. Correlated functional status among segregating V segments might be attributable to linkage disequilibrium, but an unknown experimental factor could not be ruled out. Because counts were too low, under 20 rarely observed V segments, including chromosome 9 orphons, were left out of the earlier analysis of approximately 500 of the donors. In a later genetic analysis, a missense DCLRE1C variant was associated with V-gene and J-gene trimming of TCR beta chains, and the association was replicated in an independent cohort. A cluster of highly shared sequence variants was judged likely to be a technical artifact of the sequencing pipeline. In both the original and validation cohorts, the classifier was reported to diagnose cytomegalovirus status with high specificity and sensitivity. According to the authors, the approach could potentially be generalized to other disease states and immunological phenotypes. Immune exposure information for the cohort was limited to CMV serostatus. In this cohort, only TCR beta chains were sequenced, and detectable features were limited by the absence of alpha or paired-chain data. In a later analysis, some 17,000 TCR beta sequences were associated with specific HLA alleles at a false discovery rate of 0.05. Because the 87-base-pair reads could not distinguish some IMGT-functional V segments, including TRBV6-2 and TRBV6-3, those segments were excluded. A total of fewer than 200 TCR beta chains were listed by the study as associated with cytomegalovirus. According to a later analysis, most CMV-associated TCR beta chains appeared to be HLA-restricted, and the HLA associations seemed to be driven largely by CMV exposure. In vitro tests confirmed that a few of the cytomegalovirus-associated TCR beta chains recognize cytomegalovirus antigens. While some public TCRs were present in many individuals, most TCR sequences turned up only very rarely across donors. Broadly in line with IMGT annotations, most TCR beta V segments showed up in productive rearrangements about 87% or about 30% of the time in an earlier analysis of 587 of the donors. In a later genetic analysis, fewer N-insertions in productive TCRs were reported among donors in an Asian-associated ancestry cluster than the roughly 640-donor mean.

The cohort was made up of approximately 670 healthy bone marrow donors. At the time of sampling, all cohort members were nominally healthy, though unrecorded immune exposures were likely present. The donor tested CMV seronegative, placing the donor among the 350 or so seronegative members of the cohort. Each donor provided a peripheral blood sample, and peripheral blood mononuclear cells were used for TCR beta sequencing. Genomic DNA was extracted from the blood cell samples with the Qiagen DNeasy Blood Extraction Kit. Of note for this clone: Which antigen it targets is not known. Base-call qualities are not available, and no considerably larger clone is one nucleotide away.

The chain is assembled from TRBV7-9 and TRBJ2-1, with 9 middle bases fitting TRBD2. The sequence came from a woman aged 40 to 50 in good health and CMV-seronegative. The sequencing sample was made of PBMCs. The CDR3 region has the sequence CASSFPFAGGPHNEQFF. The DNA sequence is as follows: TGTGCCAGCAGCTTCCCCTTTGCGGGAGGGCCTCACAATGAGCAGTTCTTC.